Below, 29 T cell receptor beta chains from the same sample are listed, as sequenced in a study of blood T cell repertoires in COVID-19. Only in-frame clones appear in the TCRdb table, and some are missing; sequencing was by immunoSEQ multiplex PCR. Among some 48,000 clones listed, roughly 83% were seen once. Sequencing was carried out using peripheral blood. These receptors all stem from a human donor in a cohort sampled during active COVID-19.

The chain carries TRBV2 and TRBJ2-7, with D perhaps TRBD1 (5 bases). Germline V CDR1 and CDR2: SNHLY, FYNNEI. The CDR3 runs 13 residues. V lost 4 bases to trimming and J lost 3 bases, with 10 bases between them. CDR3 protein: CASSGKGVYEQYF. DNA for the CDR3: TGTGCCAGCAGTGGCAAAGGGGTCTACGAGCAGTACTTC.

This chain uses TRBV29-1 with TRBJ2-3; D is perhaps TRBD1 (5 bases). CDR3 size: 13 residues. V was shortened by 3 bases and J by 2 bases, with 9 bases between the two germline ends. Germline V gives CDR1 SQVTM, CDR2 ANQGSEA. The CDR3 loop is CSVDGRATDTQYF. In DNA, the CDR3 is TGCAGCGTTGACGGCAGGGCCACAGATACGCAGTATTTT.

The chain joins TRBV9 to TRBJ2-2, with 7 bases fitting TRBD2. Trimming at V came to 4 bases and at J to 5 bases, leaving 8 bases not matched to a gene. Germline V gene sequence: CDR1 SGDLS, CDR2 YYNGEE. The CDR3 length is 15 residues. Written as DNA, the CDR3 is TGTGCCAGCAGCCCGCGGGGTAGCGGGACCGGGGAGCTGTTTTTT. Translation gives CASSPRGSGTGELFF.

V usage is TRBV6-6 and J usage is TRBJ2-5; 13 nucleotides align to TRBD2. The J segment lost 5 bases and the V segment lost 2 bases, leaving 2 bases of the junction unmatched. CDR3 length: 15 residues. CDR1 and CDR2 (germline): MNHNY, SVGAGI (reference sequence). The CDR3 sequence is CASSYGLAGVETQYF. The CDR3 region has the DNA TGTGCCAGCAGTTACGGACTAGCGGGAGTTGAGACCCAGTACTTC.

CDR3 sequence: CASSPPGLAGRNEQFF. CDR3 in DNA: TGTGCCAGCAGCCCGCCGGGACTAGCGGGCCGCAATGAGCAGTTCTTC. The rearrangement links TRBV7-9 to TRBJ2-1; 12 bases agree with TRBD2. The CDR3 totals 16 residues. The V gene end was trimmed by 5 bases and the J gene end by 6 bases; junction bases not matched to a gene: 8. Germline V gives CDR1 SEHNR, CDR2 FQNEAQ (reference sequence).

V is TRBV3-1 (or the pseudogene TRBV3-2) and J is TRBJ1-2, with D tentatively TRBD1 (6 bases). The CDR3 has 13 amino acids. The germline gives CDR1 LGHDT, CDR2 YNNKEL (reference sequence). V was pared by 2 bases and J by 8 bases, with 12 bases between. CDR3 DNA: TGTGCCAGCAGCCAATTGGGACACGGGGGCTACACCTTC. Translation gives CASSQLGHGGYTF.

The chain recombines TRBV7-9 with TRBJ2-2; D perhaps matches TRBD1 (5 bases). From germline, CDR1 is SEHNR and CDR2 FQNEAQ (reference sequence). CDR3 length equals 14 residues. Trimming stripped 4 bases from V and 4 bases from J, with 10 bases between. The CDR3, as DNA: TGTGCCAGCAGCTCGACAGCACTCACCGGGGAGCTGTTTTTT. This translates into CASSSTALTGELFF.

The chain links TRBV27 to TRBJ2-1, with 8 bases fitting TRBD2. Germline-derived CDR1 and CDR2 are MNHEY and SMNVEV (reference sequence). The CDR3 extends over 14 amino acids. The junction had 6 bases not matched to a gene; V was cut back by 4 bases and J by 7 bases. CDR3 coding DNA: TGTGCCAGCAGTTCACTAGCGGACCGGAATGAGCAGTTCTTC. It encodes CASSSLADRNEQFF.

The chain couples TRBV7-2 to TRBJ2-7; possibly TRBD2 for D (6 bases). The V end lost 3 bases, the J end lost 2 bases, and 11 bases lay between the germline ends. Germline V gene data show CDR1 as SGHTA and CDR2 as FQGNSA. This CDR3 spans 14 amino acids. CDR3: CASSFGTGTYEQYF. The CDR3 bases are TGTGCCAGCAGCTTCGGGACTGGGACCTACGAGCAGTACTTC.

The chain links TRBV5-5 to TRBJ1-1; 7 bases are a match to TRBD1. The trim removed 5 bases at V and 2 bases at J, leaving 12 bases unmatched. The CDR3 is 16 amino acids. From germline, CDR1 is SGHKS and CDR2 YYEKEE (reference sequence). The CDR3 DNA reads TGTGCCAGCAGTGTCAGGGGGGCGGCAGACAACACTGAAGCTTTCTTT. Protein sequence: CASSVRGAADNTEAFF.

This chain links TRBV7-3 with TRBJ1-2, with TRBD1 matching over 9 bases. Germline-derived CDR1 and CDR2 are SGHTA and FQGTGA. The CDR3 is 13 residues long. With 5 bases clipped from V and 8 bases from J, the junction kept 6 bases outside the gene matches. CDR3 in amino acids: CASSLDRGRGYTF. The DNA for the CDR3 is TGTGCCAGCAGCCTGGACAGGGGTCGGGGCTACACCTTC.

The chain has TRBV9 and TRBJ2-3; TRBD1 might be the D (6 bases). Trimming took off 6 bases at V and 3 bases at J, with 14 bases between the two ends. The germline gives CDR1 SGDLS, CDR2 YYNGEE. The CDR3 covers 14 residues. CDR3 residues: CASKGTGSTDTQYF. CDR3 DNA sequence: TGTGCCAGCAAGGGTACAGGGAGTACAGATACGCAGTATTTT.

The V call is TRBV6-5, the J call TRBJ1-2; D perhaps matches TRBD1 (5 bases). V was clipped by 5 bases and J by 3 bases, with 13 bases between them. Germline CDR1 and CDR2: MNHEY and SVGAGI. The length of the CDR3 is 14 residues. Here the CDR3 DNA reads TGTGCCAGCAGTCCCCTTGCCAGGGACTATGGCTACACCTTC. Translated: CASSPLARDYGYTF.

CDR3 nucleotide sequence: TGTGCCAGTAGTATGTGGGGGGACCAAGAGACCCAGTACTTC. This sequence encodes CASSMWGDQETQYF. The chain uses TRBV19 and TRBJ2-5; tentative D call: TRBD2 (6 bases). V shed 3 bases and J shed 0 bases, with 8 bases lying between them. The germline V gene has CDR1 LNHDA and CDR2 SQIVND (reference sequence). CDR3 length: 14 amino acids.

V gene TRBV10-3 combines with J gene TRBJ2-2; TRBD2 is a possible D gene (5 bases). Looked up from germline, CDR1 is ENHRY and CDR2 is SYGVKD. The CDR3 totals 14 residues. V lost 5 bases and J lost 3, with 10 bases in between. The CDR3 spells CAISRGSDTGELFF. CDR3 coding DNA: TGTGCCATCAGTCGGGGTTCAGACACCGGGGAGCTGTTTTTT.

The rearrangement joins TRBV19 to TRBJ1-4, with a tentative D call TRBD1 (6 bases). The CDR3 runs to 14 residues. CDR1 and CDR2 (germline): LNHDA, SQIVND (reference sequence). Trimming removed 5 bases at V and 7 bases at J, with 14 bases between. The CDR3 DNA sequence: TGTGCCAGTAGTCTCAGGCAGGGGAGTGAAAAACTGTTTTTT. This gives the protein CASSLRQGSEKLFF.

The CDR3 sequence is CASTRGNTVRELFF. The CDR3 nucleotides are TGTGCCAGCACCCGGGGGAACACCGTCCGGGAGCTGTTTTTT. This chain links TRBV9 with TRBJ2-2; D might be TRBD2 (6 bases). The CDR3 sequence is 14 residues long. Germline CDR1 and CDR2: SGDLS and YYNGEE. With 6 bases removed from V and 9 bases from J, the gap between germline ends came to 18 bases.

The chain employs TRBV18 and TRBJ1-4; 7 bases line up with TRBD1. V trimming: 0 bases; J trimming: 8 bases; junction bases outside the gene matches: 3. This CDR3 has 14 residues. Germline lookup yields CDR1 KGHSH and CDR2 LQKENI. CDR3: CASSPPGQTEKLFF. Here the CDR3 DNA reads TGTGCCAGCTCACCACCGGGACAGACCGAAAAACTGTTTTTT.

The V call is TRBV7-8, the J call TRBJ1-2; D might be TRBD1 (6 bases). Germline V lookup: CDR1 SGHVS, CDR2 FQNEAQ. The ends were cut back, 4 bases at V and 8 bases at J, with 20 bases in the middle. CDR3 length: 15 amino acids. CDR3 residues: CASSSPRTVSGGYTF. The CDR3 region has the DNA TGTGCCAGCAGCTCGCCTCGGACAGTATCCGGGGGCTACACCTTC.

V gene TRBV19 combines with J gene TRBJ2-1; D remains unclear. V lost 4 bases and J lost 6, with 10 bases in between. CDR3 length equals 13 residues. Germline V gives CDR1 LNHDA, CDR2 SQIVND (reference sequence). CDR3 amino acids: CASSNTPPNEQFF. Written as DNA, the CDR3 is TGTGCCAGTAGTAATACACCCCCCAATGAGCAGTTCTTC.

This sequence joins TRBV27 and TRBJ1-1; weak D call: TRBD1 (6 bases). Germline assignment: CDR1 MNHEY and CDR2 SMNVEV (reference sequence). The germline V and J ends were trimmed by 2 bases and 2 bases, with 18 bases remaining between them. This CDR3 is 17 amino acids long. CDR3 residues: CASSLIRGPTLNTEAFF. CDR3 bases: TGTGCCAGCAGTTTAATCAGGGGCCCTACACTTAACACTGAAGCTTTCTTT.

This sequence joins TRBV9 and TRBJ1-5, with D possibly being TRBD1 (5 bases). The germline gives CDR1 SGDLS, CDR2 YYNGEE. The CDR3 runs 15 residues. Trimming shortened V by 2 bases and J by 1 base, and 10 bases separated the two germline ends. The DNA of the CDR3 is TGTGCCAGCAGCGTGGGAGGGGCGAGCAATCAGCCCCAGCATTTT. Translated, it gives CASSVGGASNQPQHF.

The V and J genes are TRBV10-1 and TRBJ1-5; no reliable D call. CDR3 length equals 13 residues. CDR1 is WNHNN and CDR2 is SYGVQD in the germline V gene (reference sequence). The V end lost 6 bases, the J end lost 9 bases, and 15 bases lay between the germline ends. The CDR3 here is CASRGDRGGPQHF. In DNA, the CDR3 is TGCGCCAGCAGGGGAGACCGGGGTGGGCCCCAGCATTTT.

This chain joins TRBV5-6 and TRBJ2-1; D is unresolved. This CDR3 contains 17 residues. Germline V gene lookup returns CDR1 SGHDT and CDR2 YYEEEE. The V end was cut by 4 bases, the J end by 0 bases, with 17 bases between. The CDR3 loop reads CASSLISLQSSYNEQFF. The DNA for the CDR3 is TGTGCCAGCAGCCTCATATCTCTACAGAGCTCCTACAATGAGCAGTTCTTC.

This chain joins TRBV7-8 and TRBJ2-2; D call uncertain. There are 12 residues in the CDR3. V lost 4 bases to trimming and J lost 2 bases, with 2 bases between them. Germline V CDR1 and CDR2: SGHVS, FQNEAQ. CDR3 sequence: CASSSNTGELFF. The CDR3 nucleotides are TGTGCCAGCAGCTCAAACACCGGGGAGCTGTTTTTT.

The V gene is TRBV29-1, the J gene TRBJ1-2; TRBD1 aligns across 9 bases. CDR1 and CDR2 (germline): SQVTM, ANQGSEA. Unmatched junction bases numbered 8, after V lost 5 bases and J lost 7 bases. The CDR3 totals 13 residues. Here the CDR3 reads CSVTGQGWFGYTF. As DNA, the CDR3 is TGCAGCGTTACTGGACAGGGGTGGTTTGGCTACACCTTC.

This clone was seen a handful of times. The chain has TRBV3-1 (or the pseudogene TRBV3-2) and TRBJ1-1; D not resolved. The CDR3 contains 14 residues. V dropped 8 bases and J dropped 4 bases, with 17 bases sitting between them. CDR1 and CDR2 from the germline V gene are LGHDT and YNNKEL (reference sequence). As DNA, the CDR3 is TGTGCCAGCGCCAGGTGGTCTCAGGTCACTGAAGCTTTCTTT. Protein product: CASARWSQVTEAFF.

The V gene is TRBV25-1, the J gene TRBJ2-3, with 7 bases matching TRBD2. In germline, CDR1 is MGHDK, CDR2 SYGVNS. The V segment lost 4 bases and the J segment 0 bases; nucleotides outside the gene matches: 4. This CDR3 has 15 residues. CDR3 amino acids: CASSGGGTSTDTQYF. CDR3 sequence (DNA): TGTGCCAGCAGTGGGGGGGGAACTAGCACAGATACGCAGTATTTT.

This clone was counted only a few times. This chain's CDR3 is CASSSDRGRPHEQYF. The CDR3 DNA follows: TGTGCCAGCAGCTCCGACAGGGGGCGCCCCCACGAGCAGTACTTC. The rearrangement uses TRBV6-5 and TRBJ2-7, with 10 bases matching TRBD1. J gave up 5 bases and V 6 bases, and 10 bases lay outside the gene matches. The V gene's germline CDR1 is MNHEY and CDR2 SVGAGI. There are 15 residues in the CDR3.